This TCR beta chain stems from a study of blood T cell repertoires in COVID-19. Turning to the study itself: Material from acute and convalescent COVID-19 was sourced from the United States, Italy and Spain. T cells, B-cell-depleted T cells, or PBMCs supplied cDNA or gDNA.

This clone has only one observation. The CDR3 has 13 residues. Germline V gene data show CDR1 as SQVTM and CDR2 as ANQGSEA. As originally analysed: The assay estimated nucleated cells by amplifying reference gene primers. Profiled with immunoSEQ multiplex PCR; TCRdb holds only in-frame clones, not every one. V, J and clone size are taken as reported in that table, and D and trimming were inferred from the DNA itself. The sample has over 200,000 clones; almost 90% are singletons. The chain has TRBV29-1 and TRBJ1-4, with D possibly matching TRBD1 (6 bases). The sequenced material came from peripheral blood. This clonotype was obtained from a woman between 55 and 75 years old with acute or convalescent COVID-19. The CDR3: CSTTGPTNEKLFF. The CDR3 DNA sequence: TGCAGTACTACAGGGCCAACTAATGAAAAACTGTTTTTT.